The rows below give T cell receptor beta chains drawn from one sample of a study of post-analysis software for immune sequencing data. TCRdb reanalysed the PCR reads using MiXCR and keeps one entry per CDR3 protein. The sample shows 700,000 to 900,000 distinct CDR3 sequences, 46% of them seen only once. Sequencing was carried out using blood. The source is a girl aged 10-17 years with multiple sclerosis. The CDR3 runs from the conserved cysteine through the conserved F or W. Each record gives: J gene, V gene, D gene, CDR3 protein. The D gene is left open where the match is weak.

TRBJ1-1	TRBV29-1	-	CSVEDWGMNTEAFF
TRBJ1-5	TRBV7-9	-	CASSLEGGPASQPQHF
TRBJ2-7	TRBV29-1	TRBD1	CSVSGQSYEQYF
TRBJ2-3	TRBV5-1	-	CASSGAGFRTDTQYF
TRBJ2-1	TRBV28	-	CASSLYPPEEQFF
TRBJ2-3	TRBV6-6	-	CAGTWGATDTQYF
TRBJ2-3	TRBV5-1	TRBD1	CASSHWDRPDTQYF
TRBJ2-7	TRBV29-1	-	CSVGVGSWDEQYF
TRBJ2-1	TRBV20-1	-	CSARGADVSYNEQFF
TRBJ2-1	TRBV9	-	CASSVTGTAISEQFF
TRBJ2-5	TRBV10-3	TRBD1	CAIRDDRGGETQYF
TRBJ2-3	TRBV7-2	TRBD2	CASSLELAGGTDTQYF
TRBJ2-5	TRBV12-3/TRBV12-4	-	CASSLGHSYQETQYF
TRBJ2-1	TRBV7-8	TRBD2	CASQRAGDSEQFF
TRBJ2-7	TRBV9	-	CASSVGTEQYEQYF
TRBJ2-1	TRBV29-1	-	CSVGINSYNEQFF
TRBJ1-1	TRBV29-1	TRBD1	CSGSRDRAPLNTEAFF
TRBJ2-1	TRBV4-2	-	CASSQELAGLAGYNEQFF
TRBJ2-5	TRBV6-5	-	CASSYSIVQETQYF
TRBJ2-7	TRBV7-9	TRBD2	CASSVGTSGNYNEQYF
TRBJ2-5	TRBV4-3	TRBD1	CASSQDRGQWGQETQYF
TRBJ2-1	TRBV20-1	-	CSAREARGDEQFF
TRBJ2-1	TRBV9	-	CASSGRETGSSYNEQFF
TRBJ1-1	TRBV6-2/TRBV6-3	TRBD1	CASRDRGGGTEAFF
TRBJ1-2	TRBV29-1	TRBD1	CSVVTGSNYGYTF
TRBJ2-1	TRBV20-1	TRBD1	CSAVQGQIYNEQFF
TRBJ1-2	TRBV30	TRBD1	CAWSRTGGAYGYTF